The rows below give T cell receptor beta chains drawn from one sample of a study of cytomegalovirus exposure and HLA in healthy donors. This table comes from immunoSEQ multiplex PCR, and its TCRdb copy is limited to in-frame clones, with some not included. The table has 150,000 to 160,000 clones, 86% seen once. Sample: PBMCs. The source of these receptors is a man in his late teens or twenties in good health and CMV-seropositive. Both conserved end residues are part of each CDR3. Fields, in order: D gene, clone size, J gene, V gene, CDR3 DNA, CDR3 protein. A D gene is named only where the DNA matches it firmly. The listing skips clone size in some rows; elsewhere it reads once, few, many or a size class.

TRBD2 | . | TRBJ2-3 | TRBV7-3 | TGTGCCAGCAGCCCTAGCGGGAGGGACCTCCATACGCAGTATTTT | CASSPSGRDLHTQYF
. | . | TRBJ2-1 | TRBV27 | TGTGCCAGCAGTTTAACGGGACAAACCTACAATGAGCAGTTCTTC | CASSLTGQTYNEQFF
TRBD2 | once | TRBJ2-5 | TRBV19 | TGTGCCACCCAAAAGGGTGTCCTAGCGGGGGATGGGGCCCAGTACTTC | CATQKGVLAGDGAQYF
TRBD1 | . | TRBJ2-7 | TRBV18 | TGTGCCAGCTCATCCGGGACAGGGAATTACGAGCAGTACTTC | CASSSGTGNYEQYF
TRBD2 | . | TRBJ2-1 | TRBV4-1 | TGCGCCAGCAGCCAATCGGCTAGCGGGGGGGTTTCCCTCTGGGATGAGCAGTTCTTC | CASSQSASGGVSLWDEQFF
. | . | TRBJ2-7 | TRBV11-2 | TGTGCCAGCAGCCGATCAGTGGGCACGGGGAAGCAGTACTTC | CASSRSVGTGKQYF
TRBD1 | . | TRBJ1-5 | TRBV19 | TGTGCCAGTAGTACTTCTAACCGGGACAGGGTGGAGCCCCAGCATTTT | CASSTSNRDRVEPQHF
. | . | TRBJ1-4 | TRBV6-1 | TGTGCCAGCCGGGGGAATGAAAAACTGTTTTTT | CASRGNEKLFF
TRBD1 | . | TRBJ2-3 | TRBV6-4 | TGTGCCAGCAGTGCCGTCGGACAGGGTAACTCAGATACGCAGTATTTT | CASSAVGQGNSDTQYF
. | once | TRBJ2-5 | TRBV7-2 | TGTGCCAGCAGCTCTAGGCCAACAGGGACCCAAGAGACCCAGTACTTC | CASSSRPTGTQETQYF
. | few | TRBJ2-5 | TRBV19 | TGTGCCAGTAGTGCGACAGTCGGGGAGACCCAGTACTTC | CASSATVGETQYF
. | . | TRBJ1-2 | TRBV10-2 | TGCGCCAGCAGTGAGAGAGGGAATGGCTATGGCTACACCTTC | CASSERGNGYGYTF
TRBD1 | . | TRBJ1-2 | TRBV5-1 | TGCGCCAGCAGCCCGGAACCCGGACAGGCCGCTAACTATGGCTACACCTTC | CASSPEPGQAANYGYTF
. | . | TRBJ1-1 | TRBV6-6 | TGTGCCAGCAGACCCGTAGCAGCCGAGAACACTGAAGCTTTCTTT | CASRPVAAENTEAFF
TRBD1 | . | TRBJ1-1 | TRBV5-4 | TGTGCCAGCAGCGTATTTGGACAGGGAGGGAACACTGAAGCTTTCTTT | CASSVFGQGGNTEAFF
TRBD2 | . | TRBJ2-3 | TRBV5-1 | TGCGCCAGCAGCTCGACCGGGACTAGCGGGACGGATACGCAGTATTTT | CASSSTGTSGTDTQYF
. | . | TRBJ2-7 | TRBV11-2 | TGTGCCAGTAAAACAGGGCCCAGCGAGCAGTACTTC | CASKTGPSEQYF
. | . | TRBJ2-2 | TRBV12-5 | TGTGCTAGTGGTTTGGGGCAGGGAAGGGCCGGGGAGCTGTTTTTT | CASGLGQGRAGELFF
. | . | TRBJ1-1 | TRBV7-9 | TGTGCCAGCAGGACAGACACTGAAGCTTTCTTT | CASRTDTEAFF
TRBD2 | . | TRBJ2-1 | TRBV4-3 | TGCGCCAGCAGCCAAGAGAGTAGCGGGGCCAATGAGCAGTTCTTC | CASSQESSGANEQFF
TRBD1 | once | TRBJ1-1 | TRBV6-5 | TGTGCCAGCAGAGAGACAGGGTTGAACACTGAAGCTTTCTTT | CASRETGLNTEAFF
. | . | TRBJ1-1 | TRBV27 | TGTGCCAGCAGCATCAGCGGATCGGGCACTGAAGCTTTCTTT | CASSISGSGTEAFF
. | . | TRBJ2-4 | TRBV2 | TGTGCCAGCAGTGCCACAGGAGAAAACATTCAGTACTTC | CASSATGENIQYF
. | . | TRBJ2-7 | TRBV12-5 | TGTGCTAGTGGTTTGGGAGGGTTGGTTCACGAGCAGTACTTC | CASGLGGLVHEQYF
. | . | TRBJ1-1 | TRBV5-1 | TGCGCCAGCAGCTTGGAACAGATGAACACTGAAGCTTTCTTT | CASSLEQMNTEAFF
TRBD1 | . | TRBJ1-1 | TRBV27 | TGTGCCAGCAGTTTTACAGGGGGTTTAGGGGTGAGGACTGAAGCTTTCTTT | CASSFTGGLGVRTEAFF
. | . | TRBJ2-7 | TRBV6-5 | TGTGCCAGCAGTTACGTTGTGGGGGGAACCTACGAGCAGTACTTC | CASSYVVGGTYEQYF
TRBD1 | once | TRBJ1-5 | TRBV30 | TGTGCCTGGAACTCGGACAGGGGCGGATATAGCAATCAGCCCCAGCATTTT | CAWNSDRGGYSNQPQHF
. | few | TRBJ2-7 | TRBV7-9 | TGTGCCAGCAGCACCCAGGGCTACGAGCAGTACTTC | CASSTQGYEQYF
TRBD1 | . | TRBJ2-1 | TRBV29-1 | TGCAGCGTTCAGAGAACAGGGGCTTCCTACAATGAGCAGTTCTTC | CSVQRTGASYNEQFF
TRBD2 | . | TRBJ2-5 | TRBV9 | TGTGCCAGCACCTTTAGCGGGGGGCTCCAAGAGACCCAGTACTTC | CASTFSGGLQETQYF
TRBD1 | . | TRBJ1-1 | TRBV2 | TGTGCCAGCAGTCCACATTACAGGGGGCTTGTAGAAACTGAAGCTTTCTTT | CASSPHYRGLVETEAFF
. | . | TRBJ1-1 | TRBV7-3 | TGTGCCAGCAGCCCCAGGATGAAGGTTATCGACACTGAAGCTTTCTTT | CASSPRMKVIDTEAFF
. | . | TRBJ2-3 | TRBV6-5 | TGTGCCAGCAGCCGGGATCGAGGTCATACGCAGTATTTT | CASSRDRGHTQYF
TRBD2 | . | TRBJ2-5 | TRBV2 | TGTGCCAGCAGTGAAGCCCCCCCGGGGACTAGCGGGGAGGAGACCCAGTACTTC | CASSEAPPGTSGEETQYF
. | once | TRBJ2-5 | TRBV18 | TGTGCCAGCTCACGAGCGGAGACCCAGTACTTC | CASSRAETQYF
TRBD1 | . | TRBJ1-1 | TRBV25-1 | TGTGCCAGCAGTGCGACAGGGTTGGGCACTGAAGCTTTCTTT | CASSATGLGTEAFF
TRBD1 | . | TRBJ2-7 | TRBV5-4 | TGTGCCAGCAGCTTGGCCGGGACAGGTGGGAGAGAGCAGTACTTC | CASSLAGTGGREQYF
TRBD1 | once | TRBJ2-7 | TRBV4-1 | TGCGCCAGCAGCCAAGATCGGGGTGGGACAGGGGTCTACGAGCAGTACTTC | CASSQDRGGTGVYEQYF
TRBD1 | . | TRBJ2-7 | TRBV19 | TGTGCCAGTAGCCTGAGGGGGGGACAGGGCGGATCCTACGAGCAGTACTTC | CASSLRGGQGGSYEQYF
. | . | TRBJ2-3 | TRBV4-3 | TGCGCCAGCAGCCAAGAATCGGCTAGCTCTAGGAGGGATACGCAGTATTTT | CASSQESASSRRDTQYF
TRBD1 | . | TRBJ2-7 | TRBV13 | TGTGCCAGCAGCCCCCGGACAGGGAGCTCCTACGAGCAGTACTTC | CASSPRTGSSYEQYF
. | . | TRBJ2-1 | TRBV6-5 | TGTGCCAGCAGTTACAGGGGAAAGGGACTTGAGAATGAGCAGTTCTTC | CASSYRGKGLENEQFF
TRBD2 | . | TRBJ2-5 | TRBV27 | TGTGCCAGCAGTTTTCTAGCGGGGGGCCCTTCCCAAGAGACCCAGTACTTC | CASSFLAGGPSQETQYF
TRBD2 | . | TRBJ2-5 | TRBV6-1 | TGTGCCAGCAGTGGCGGGGGGGCAGGCGAGACCCAGTACTTC | CASSGGGAGETQYF
TRBD2 | . | TRBJ2-1 | TRBV2 | TGTGCCGGAAACCTAGCGGGGGGGCATGATGAGCAGTTCTTC | CAGNLAGGHDEQFF
TRBD1 | . | TRBJ2-7 | TRBV28 | TGTGCCAGCAGTCCCGCGGGGACAGGTTCCTACGAGCAGTACTTC | CASSPAGTGSYEQYF
TRBD1 | . | TRBJ1-1 | TRBV9 | TGTGCCAGCAGCGTATCGGGACAGGGAGGGACTGAAGCTTTCTTT | CASSVSGQGGTEAFF